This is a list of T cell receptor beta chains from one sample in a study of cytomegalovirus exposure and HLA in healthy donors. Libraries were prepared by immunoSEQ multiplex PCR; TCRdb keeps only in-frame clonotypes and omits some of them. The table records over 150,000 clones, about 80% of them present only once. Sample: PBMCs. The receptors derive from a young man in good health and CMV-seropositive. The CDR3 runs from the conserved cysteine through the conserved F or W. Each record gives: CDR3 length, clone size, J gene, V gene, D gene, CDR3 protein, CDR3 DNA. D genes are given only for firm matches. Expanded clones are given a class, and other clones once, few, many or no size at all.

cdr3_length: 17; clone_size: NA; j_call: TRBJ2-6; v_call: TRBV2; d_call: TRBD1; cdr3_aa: CASSHGTASSGANVLTF; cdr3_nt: TGTGCCAGCAGTCACGGGACAGCAAGCTCTGGGGCCAACGTCCTGACTTTC
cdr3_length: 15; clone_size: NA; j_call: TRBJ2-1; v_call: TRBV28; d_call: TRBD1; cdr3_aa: CASSTPGGSYNEQFF; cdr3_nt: TGTGCCAGCAGTACCCCAGGGGGCTCCTACAATGAGCAGTTCTTC
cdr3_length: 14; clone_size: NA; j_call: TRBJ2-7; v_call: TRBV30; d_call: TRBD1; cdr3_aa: CAWSKTGTGYEQYF; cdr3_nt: TGTGCCTGGAGTAAAACCGGGACAGGGTACGAGCAGTACTTC
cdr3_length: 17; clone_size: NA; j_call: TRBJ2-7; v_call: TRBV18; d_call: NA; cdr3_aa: CASSPPSGTRQRYEQYF; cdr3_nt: TGTGCCAGCTCACCACCGTCTGGGACAAGGCAGAGGTACGAGCAGTACTTC
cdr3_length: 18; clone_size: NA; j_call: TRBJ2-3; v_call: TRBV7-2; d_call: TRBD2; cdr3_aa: CASSLGGSGTSLVDTQYF; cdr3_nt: TGTGCCAGCAGCTTAGGAGGGTCCGGGACTAGTTTGGTAGATACGCAGTATTTT
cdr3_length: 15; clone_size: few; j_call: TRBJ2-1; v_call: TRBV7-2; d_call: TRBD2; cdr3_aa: CASSLLAGGPDEQFF; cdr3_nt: TGTGCCAGCAGCTTGTTAGCGGGAGGGCCAGATGAGCAGTTCTTC
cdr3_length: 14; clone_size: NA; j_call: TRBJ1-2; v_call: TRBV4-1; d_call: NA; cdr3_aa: CASSQDPGSLGCTF; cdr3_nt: TGCGCCAGCAGCCAAGATCCGGGGAGTCTAGGCTGCACCTTC
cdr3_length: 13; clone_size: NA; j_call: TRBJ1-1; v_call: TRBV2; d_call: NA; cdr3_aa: CASSDQGPGEAFF; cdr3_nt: TGTGCCAGCAGTGATCAGGGGCCCGGTGAAGCTTTCTTT
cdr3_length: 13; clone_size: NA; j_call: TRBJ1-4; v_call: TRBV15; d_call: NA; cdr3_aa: CATSRGGNEKLFF; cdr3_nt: TGTGCCACCAGCAGAGGAGGGAATGAAAAACTGTTTTTT
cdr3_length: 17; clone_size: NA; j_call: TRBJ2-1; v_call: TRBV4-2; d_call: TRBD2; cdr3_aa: CASSQDLTGGSYNEQFF; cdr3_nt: TGTGCCAGCAGCCAAGATTTAACGGGGGGCTCCTACAATGAGCAGTTCTTC
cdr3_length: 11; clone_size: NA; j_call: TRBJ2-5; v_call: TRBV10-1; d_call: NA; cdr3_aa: CASSDYETQYF; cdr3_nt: TGCGCCAGCAGTGACTACGAGACCCAGTACTTC
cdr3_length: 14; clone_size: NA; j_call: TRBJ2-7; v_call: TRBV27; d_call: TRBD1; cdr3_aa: CASRILGQGAEQYF; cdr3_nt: TGTGCCAGCAGAATCCTGGGACAGGGGGCCGAGCAGTACTTC
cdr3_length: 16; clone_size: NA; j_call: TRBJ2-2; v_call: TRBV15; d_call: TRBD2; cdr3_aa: CATSRDPPSGPGELFF; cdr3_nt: TGTGCCACCAGCAGAGATCCCCCTAGCGGGCCGGGTGAGCTGTTTTTT
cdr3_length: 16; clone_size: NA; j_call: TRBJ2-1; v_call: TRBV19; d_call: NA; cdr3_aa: CASSLSGGSSYNEQFF; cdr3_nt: TGTGCCAGTAGTCTAAGCGGAGGGAGCTCCTACAATGAGCAGTTCTTC
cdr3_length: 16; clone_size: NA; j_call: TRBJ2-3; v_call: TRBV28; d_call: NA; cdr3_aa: CASSFVDRGSTDTQYF; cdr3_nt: TGTGCCAGCAGTTTTGTTGACCGAGGTAGCACAGATACGCAGTATTTT
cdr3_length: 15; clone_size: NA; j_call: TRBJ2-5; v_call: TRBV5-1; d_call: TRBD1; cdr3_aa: CASSPTDRVAETQYF; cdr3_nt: TGCGCCAGCAGCCCAACTGACAGGGTAGCAGAGACCCAGTACTTC
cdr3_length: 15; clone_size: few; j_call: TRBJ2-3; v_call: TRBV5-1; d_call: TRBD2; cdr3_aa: CASSGGLAGADTQYF; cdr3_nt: TGCGCCAGCAGCGGGGGACTAGCGGGAGCAGATACGCAGTATTTT
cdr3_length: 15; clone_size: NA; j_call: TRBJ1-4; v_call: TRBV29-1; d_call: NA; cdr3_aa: CSVLAGGGYNEKLFF; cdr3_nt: TGCAGCGTTCTGGCCGGTGGGGGCTATAATGAAAAACTGTTTTTT
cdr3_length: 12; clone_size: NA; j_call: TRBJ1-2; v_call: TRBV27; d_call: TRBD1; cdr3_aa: CASSPTGYGYTF; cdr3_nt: TGTGCCAGCAGCCCGACAGGGTATGGCTACACCTTC
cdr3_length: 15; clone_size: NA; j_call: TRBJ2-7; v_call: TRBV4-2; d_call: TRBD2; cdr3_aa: CASSPAGEISYEQYF; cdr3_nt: TGTGCCAGCAGTCCAGCGGGAGAGATTTCCTACGAGCAGTACTTC
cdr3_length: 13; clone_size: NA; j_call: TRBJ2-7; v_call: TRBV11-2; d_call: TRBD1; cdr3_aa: CASSRTGRNEQYF; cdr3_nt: TGTGCCAGCAGCCGGACAGGGAGGAACGAGCAGTACTTC
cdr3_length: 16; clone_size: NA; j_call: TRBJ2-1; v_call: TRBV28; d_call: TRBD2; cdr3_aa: CASSFTLAGTYNEQFF; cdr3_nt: TGTGCCAGCAGTTTTACACTAGCGGGAACCTACAATGAGCAGTTCTTC
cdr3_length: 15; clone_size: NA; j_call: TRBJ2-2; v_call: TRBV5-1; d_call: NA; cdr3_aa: CASSLAGSDAGELFF; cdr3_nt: TGCGCCAGCAGCTTGGCCGGCAGCGACGCCGGGGAGCTGTTTTTT